Included here is one TCR beta chain sequence, with context. The V gene's germline CDR1 is SGHRS and CDR2 YFSETQ. V dropped 3 bases and J dropped 6 bases, with 16 bases sitting between them. The length of the CDR3 is 14 residues. These data come from a study of T cell responses to AZD1222 COVID-19 vaccine. Using immunoSEQ multiplex PCR, the repertoire was profiled, and TCRdb retains in-frame clones only, with some absent. Of approximately 120,000 clones in the sample, 80% to 90% were seen once. This TCR came from an adult who received the AZD1222 COVID-19 vaccine. This chain connects TRBV5-1 to TRBJ2-7; D tentatively reads TRBD1 or TRBD2 (5 bases each). Sequencing used peripheral blood, obtained 28 days after the second AZD1222 dose. DNA of the CDR3: TGCGCCAGCAGCTATGGGGCAGGGAGAGCCGAGCAGTACTTC. Protein product: CASSYGAGRAEQYF.